A single sample is the source of the 11 T cell receptor beta chains below, sequenced in a study of T cells in Graves' hyperthyroidism and ophthalmopathy. Researchers amplified the TCR beta CDR3 regions from RNA transcripts. The study used the HTBI primer set for a first-round RT-PCR of the TCR CDR3. TCRdb ran MiXCR on the multiplex PCR reads and lists one entry per CDR3 protein. The sample yields around 720,000 distinct CDR3 sequences, over 35% seen once. The sequencing sample was made of blood. The receptors were sampled from a woman aged 40-49 years with Graves' hyperthyroidism.

This clonotype has ten or more counts. J is TRBJ2-7 and V is TRBV7-9, with D tentatively TRBD2 (6 bases). Germline lookup yields CDR1 SEHNR and CDR2 FQNEAQ (reference sequence). There are 12 residues in the CDR3. Trimming pared 6 bases from V and 4 bases from J, leaving 10 bases between. In DNA, the CDR3 is TGTGCCAGCAGGGGTGCGGGGTACGAGCAGTACTTC. This encodes CASRGAGYEQYF.

This clonotype was seen a handful of times. Compared with germline, one end of the junction differs, possibly owing to a read error. The DNA for the CDR3 is TGTGCCAGTAGTATCGTGGGAGGGAATAGGGGCTATGGTCAGCCTCAGCATTTT. It codes for CASSIVGGNRGYGQPQHF. This chain joins TRBV19 and TRBJ1-5; D perhaps matches TRBD1 (5 bases). The CDR3 length is 18 residues. Looked up from germline, CDR1 is LNHDA and CDR2 is SQIVND (reference sequence).

V gene TRBV20-1 combines with J gene TRBJ1-2; 7 bases align to TRBD1. The J segment lost 4 bases and the V segment lost 4 bases, leaving 9 bases of the junction unmatched. The CDR3 runs to 14 residues. From germline, CDR1 is DFQATT and CDR2 SNEGSKA (reference sequence). The CDR3 sequence is CSATAGTATYGYTF. Here the CDR3 DNA reads TGCAGTGCTACAGCCGGGACAGCCACCTATGGCTACACCTTC.

This clonotype has ten or more counts. The chain is built from TRBV12-3 or TRBV12-4 and TRBJ2-5; D uncertain. This CDR3 comprises 13 residues. Deletions cut 5 bases from V and 1 base from J, with 8 bases between. CDR3 sequence reads: CASSLQSQETQYF. CDR3 sequence (DNA): TGTGCCAGCAGTCTACAGAGCCAAGAGACCCAGTACTTC.

This sequence joins TRBV5-1 and TRBJ1-2; 7 bases align to TRBD1. The germline V gene encodes CDR1 SGHRS and CDR2 YFSETQ. V gave up 1 base and J gave up 3 bases; unmatched junction bases: 6. The CDR3 length is 15 residues. The CDR3 bases are TGCGCCAGCAGCTTGACAGGGGATACGGACTATGGCTACACCTTC. This encodes CASSLTGDTDYGYTF.

This clonotype was found many times. The CDR3 region has the DNA TGTGCCAGCAGAGAACAGGGGGACACTGAAGCTTTCTTT. Its translation: CASREQGDTEAFF. This chain connects TRBV6-5 to TRBJ1-1; the match to TRBD1 covers 8 bases. Germline CDR1 and CDR2: MNHEY and SVGAGI. Trimming cost V 6 bases and J 3 bases; bases outside gene matches: 3. The CDR3 has 13 amino acids.

This clonotype was observed many times. The chain carries TRBV7-9 and TRBJ1-4; no clear D gene. Germline V gene lookup returns CDR1 SEHNR and CDR2 FQNEAQ (reference sequence). V lost 2 bases, J lost 8 bases, and 12 bases lay in between. The CDR3 has 14 residues. The CDR3 DNA is TGTGCCAGCAGCTTAACACGGGAAATAGAAAAACTGTTTTTT. Amino acids: CASSLTREIEKLFF.

This clonotype was found a few times. The chain couples TRBV7-2 to TRBJ2-7, with a tentative D call TRBD1 (5 bases). V was pared by 5 bases and J by 5 bases, with 10 bases between. Germline V lookup: CDR1 SGHTA, CDR2 FQGNSA. CDR3 length: 12 amino acids. CDR3 in amino acids: CASSPTVNEQYF. The CDR3 DNA reads as TGTGCCAGCAGCCCGACAGTGAACGAGCAGTACTTC. Variable domain in full (rest from reference TRBV7-2 and TRBJ2-7): GAGVSQSPSNKVTEKGKDVELRCDPISGHTALYWYRQSLGQGLEFLIYFQGNSAPDKSGLPSDRFSAERTGGSVSTLTIQRTQQEDSAVYLCASSPTVNEQYFGPGTRLTVT.

Concerning this clonotype: Just one base apart from a much larger clone, this may be a read error. The CDR3 DNA sequence: TGTGCCAGCAGCTTAGGATCGGGACAGAACGGGGAAGCTTTCTTT. Amino acids: CASSLGSGQNGEAFF. The chain employs TRBV7-9 and TRBJ1-1; 7 bases are a match to TRBD1. The J segment lost 8 bases and the V segment lost 1 base, leaving 10 bases of the junction unmatched. The CDR3 is 15 amino acids. Germline lookup yields CDR1 SEHNR and CDR2 FQNEAQ (reference sequence).

This clonotype was seen at least ten times. The rearrangement uses TRBV19 and TRBJ1-3; D is uncertain. The CDR3 extends over 12 amino acids. Germline CDR1 reads LNHDA; CDR2 reads SQIVND (reference sequence). Trimming stripped 2 bases from V and 4 bases from J, with 3 bases between. The CDR3 spells CASSIPGNTIYF. CDR3 coding DNA: TGTGCCAGTAGTATACCCGGAAACACCATATATTTT. The whole variable domain, remainder taken from reference TRBV19 and TRBJ1-3, is DGGITQSPKYLFRKEGQNVTLSCEQNLNHDAMYWYRQDPGQGLRLIYYSQIVNDFQKGDIAEGYSVSREKKESFPLTVTSAQKNPTAFYLCASSIPGNTIYFGEGSWLTVV.

This clonotype has ten or more counts. The rearrangement links TRBV2 to TRBJ1-5, with D unclear. Looked up from germline, CDR1 is SNHLY and CDR2 is FYNNEI. This CDR3 comprises 12 residues. Trimming left V 5 bases short and J 7 bases short, with 9 bases between. DNA of the CDR3: TGTGCCAGCAGTCGGTTTTCCCAGCCCCAGCATTTT. It yields the protein CASSRFSQPQHF.